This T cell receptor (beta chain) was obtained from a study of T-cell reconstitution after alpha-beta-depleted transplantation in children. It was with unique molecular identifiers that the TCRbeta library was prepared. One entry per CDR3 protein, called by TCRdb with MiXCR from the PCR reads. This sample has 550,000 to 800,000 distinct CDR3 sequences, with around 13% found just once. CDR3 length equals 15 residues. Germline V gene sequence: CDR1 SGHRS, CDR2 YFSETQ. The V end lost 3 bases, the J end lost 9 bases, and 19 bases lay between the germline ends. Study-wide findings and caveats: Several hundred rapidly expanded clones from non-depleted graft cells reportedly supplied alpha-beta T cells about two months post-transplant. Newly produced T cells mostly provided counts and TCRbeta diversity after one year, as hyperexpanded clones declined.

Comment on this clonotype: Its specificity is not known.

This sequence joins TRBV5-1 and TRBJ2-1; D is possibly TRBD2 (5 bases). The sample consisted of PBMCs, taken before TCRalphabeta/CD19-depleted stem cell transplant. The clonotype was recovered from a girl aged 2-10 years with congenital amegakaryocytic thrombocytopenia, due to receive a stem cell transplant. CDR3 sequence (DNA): TGCGCCAGCAGCTGGGGAGCAGCCGTTACCGGTGAGCAGTTCTTC. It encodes CASSWGAAVTGEQFF.